This TCR beta chain was sequenced for a study of cytomegalovirus exposure and HLA in healthy donors. Study-level information: There were 90 million to 130 million unique TCR beta sequences, drawn from 180 million or so T cells, in an earlier analysis.

The CDR3 spans 12 residues. Trimming left V 3 bases short and J 2 bases short, with 4 bases between. Germline V gives CDR1 SGHRS, CDR2 YFSETQ. The PCR ran on 60 Vbeta and 13 Jbeta primers. Per the original data handling: The count from a later analysis was some 81 million unique TCR beta chains, approximately 9.9 million of them shared. TCRdb keeps only in-frame clones here, not all; method: immunoSEQ multiplex PCR. The DNA was the basis for D and trimming; V, J and clone size are from that table. The sample holds 150,000 to 250,000 clones, 82% seen once. General study results and limits: In an earlier analysis, productive rearrangement rates for most beta V segments clustered near 87% or 30%. HLA-A and HLA-B allele assignments for most subjects were reportedly predicted accurately using TCR beta sequences.

Comments on this clone: The antigen is undetermined.

This chain joins TRBV5-1 and TRBJ2-3; D is undetermined. Sequences were obtained from PBMCs. The TCR comes from a boy younger than 10 in good health and CMV-seronegative. The CDR3 sequence is CASSSYTDTQYF. The CDR3 DNA reads TGCGCCAGCAGCTCCTACACAGATACGCAGTATTTT.